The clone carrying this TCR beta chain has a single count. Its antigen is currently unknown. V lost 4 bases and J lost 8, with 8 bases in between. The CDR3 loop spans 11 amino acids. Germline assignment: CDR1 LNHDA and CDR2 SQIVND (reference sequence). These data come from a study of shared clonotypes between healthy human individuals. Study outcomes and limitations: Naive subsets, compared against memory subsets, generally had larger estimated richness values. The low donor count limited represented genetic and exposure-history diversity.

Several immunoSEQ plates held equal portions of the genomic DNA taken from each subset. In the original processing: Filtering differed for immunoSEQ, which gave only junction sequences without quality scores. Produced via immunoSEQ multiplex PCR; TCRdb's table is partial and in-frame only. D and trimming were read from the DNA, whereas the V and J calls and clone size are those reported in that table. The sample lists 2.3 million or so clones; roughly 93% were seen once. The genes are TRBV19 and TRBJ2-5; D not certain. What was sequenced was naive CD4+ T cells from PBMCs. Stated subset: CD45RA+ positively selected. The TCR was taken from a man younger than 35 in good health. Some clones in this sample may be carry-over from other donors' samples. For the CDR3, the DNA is TGTGCCAGTAGTACCCCCTATACCCAGTACTTC. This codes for CASSTPYTQYF. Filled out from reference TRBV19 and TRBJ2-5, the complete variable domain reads DGGITQSPKYLFRKEGQNVTLSCEQNLNHDAMYWYRQDPGQGLRLIYYSQIVNDFQKGDIAEGYSVSREKKESFPLTVTSAQKNPTAFYLCASSTPYTQYFGPGTRLLVL.